Reported below is one TCR beta chain. This clonotype was observed once. This clone's antigen is unknown. No base qualities exist here, and no much larger clone lies one base off it. Single-read evidence is weak. Peripheral blood CD8+ and CD4+ T cells from healthy donors, Susac syndrome patients and multiple sclerosis patients were profiled using high-throughput TCR beta sequencing. Recently defined diagnostic criteria for definite or probable disease were met by the Susac syndrome patients. Bulk CD8+ and CD4+ T cells were purified magnetically by negative isolation, whereas CD8+ TEMRA cells were enriched by FACS. Blood was drawn into EDTA tubes, processed within 24 hours, and PBMCs were isolated by density gradient centrifugation. PBMCs intended for TCR sequencing were cryopreserved in liquid nitrogen and thawed later in a water bath at 37 degrees C. Purity of sorted or isolated CD4+, CD8+ and CD8+ TEMRA cells was at least 90%.

These data are taken from a study of CD8 T cells in Susac syndrome (dated 2019 in TCRdb). Study-level background: Among the sequenced Susac syndrome patients, 5 or 6 had clinically active disease and eight were in clinical remission. At blood withdrawal, Susac syndrome patients were therapy-naive, treated with corticosteroids (with IVIg additionally given to some), or treated with IVIg alone. The study used repertoire sequencing to test whether antigen drove CD8+ T cell activation and differentiation in Susac syndrome. The study compared CD8+ T cell repertoire clonality among roughly 12 healthy donors, roughly 14 Susac syndrome patients and 15 or so multiple sclerosis patients. The paper as a whole reports these results and caveats: Sixteen and five Susac-specific public clones were found in the total CD8+ and CD8+ TEMRA repertoires, respectively. The number of individuals in the TCR sequencing and HLA analysis was recognized as being relatively small. Clonal expansion was observed in Susac syndrome CD8+ repertoires, with the highest expansion in CD8+ TEMRA cells and greater expansion in clinically active than in remitting patients.

RNA was extracted using the RNeasy kit, and roughly 0.5 to 1 ug of the RNA was reverse transcribed with random hexamers. The immunoSEQ multiplex PCR assay, which covers 54 Vbeta and 13 Jbeta segments, was used to amplify TCR beta CDR3 regions. Bias from PCR amplification was corrected by using a synthetic template baseline for primer optimization and for computational correction. Concerning the study's data processing: Reads were annotated to V, D and J genes per IMGT and analyzed with immunoSEQ Analyzer, keeping only productive sequences. To calculate clonality, Shannon entropy was normalized by log2 of the number of productive unique sequences and then subtracted from one. Public and private clones were assessed among the 100 most prevalent clones of each patient and control. Clones were defined as Susac-specific when absent from the healthy and MS cohorts, from over a thousand published viral clones and from other ImmuneACCESS disease sequences. Through fastp at Q25 and MiXCR, TCRdb rebuilt clones from the public reads, retaining in-frame beta chains. CDR3 protein sequences are deduplicated, and each keeps its most common genes and DNA. The V and J calls follow TCRdb's processing rather than the paper's. The sample profile shows around 150,000 distinct CDR3 sequences; roughly 94% of them were found once. The ten largest clonotypes hold about 0.18% of the sample.

The CDR3 sequence holds 11 residues, the cysteine and phenylalanine included. Solely the CDR3 DNA is kept, with 33 bases framed from the first base. Sequences SGHDN (CDR1) and FVKESK (CDR2) are obtained from the germline V gene. V lost 1 base and J lost 10 bases; the stretch between them is 5 bases long. The chain was built from TRBV14 and TRBJ2-1; a confident D gene designation cannot be given. The receptor was derived from a human donor with Susac syndrome. The sample was CD8+ T cells from PBMCs. For the CDR3, the sequence is CASSQAREQFF. The DNA is TGTGCCAGCAGCCAAGCCAGGGAGCAGTTCTTC.